Sequencing of this T cell receptor beta chain was carried out in a study of shared clonotypes between healthy human individuals. Overall study context: Each donor's CD8 memory used one plate, CD8 naive two, each CD4 subset three. Notes on the study in general: Depth of sequencing was expected to influence donor clonotype sharing.

Profiling relied on immunoSEQ multiplex PCR, and the TCRdb table lists in-frame clones only, not all of them. The table records about 730,000 clones, 55% to 75% of them present only once. About this clone: Its antigen is unknown.

The clonotype was recovered from a woman in her twenties or thirties in good health. Sequences were obtained from memory CD4+ T cells sorted from blood. As to subset: CD45RA-negative fraction.

The CDR3 here is CASSKALLAGVPNSGANVLTF. The CDR3 nucleotides are TGTGCCAGCAGCAAAGCGCTTTTGGCAGGGGTACCGAACTCTGGGGCCAACGTCCTGACTTTC. This chain connects TRBV21-1 to TRBJ2-6; the table's D call, TRBD1, was not checked against the DNA. TRBV21-1 is classified as a pseudogene. CDR3 length equals 21 residues.